Listed here is a single TCR beta chain. Into every PCR, synthetic TCR analog templates were spiked. The assay was immunoSEQ multiplex PCR, and TCRdb's table has in-frame clones only and misses some. Found here are 58,000 or so clones, about 86% of them singletons; the top ten hold 3.2%. The data stem from a study of PD-L1 blockade in urothelial cancer. Across the whole study: Every 3 weeks, patients received intravenous atezolizumab 1,200 mg, beginning 2014.

Time point defined: pretreatment peripheral blood. Patients in the study were battling locally advanced or metastatic urothelial carcinoma. This material consisted of PBMCs, taken around atezolizumab (anti-PD-L1) treatment. The TCR sequence derives from a man in his 70s with urothelial cancer.

CDR3: CASSLGLAGNQETQYF. Written as DNA, the CDR3 is TGTGCCAGCAGCTTAGGGCTAGCGGGTAACCAAGAGACCCAGTACTTC. This chain uses TRBV7-2 with TRBJ2-5, with TRBD2 matching 8 bases. The CDR3 contains 16 residues. Germline trimming cut 1 base from V and 0 bases from J; bases unmatched to any gene: 4. From germline, CDR1 is SGHTA and CDR2 FQGNSA.